This T cell receptor beta chain emerged from a study of blood T cell repertoires in COVID-19. Study information: The samples span acute and convalescent COVID-19 from the United States, Italy and Spain. PBMCs, B-cell-depleted T cells, or T cells were the source of the cDNA or gDNA that made up the material.

The CDR3 has 16 amino acids. Trimming took 0 bases from V and 2 from J; bases not matched to a gene: 2. Germline V lookup: CDR1 SGHRS, CDR2 YFSETQ. In the original processing: Amplification of reference gene primers provided the estimated nucleated cell counts. Only in-frame clones appear in the TCRdb table, and some are missing; sequencing was by immunoSEQ multiplex PCR. V and J calls and clone size are given by that table; D and trimming were obtained from the DNA. The sample holds 150,000 or so clones, 75% to 90% seen once. The TCR originated in a woman aged 55-70 years with acute or convalescent COVID-19. The chain carries TRBV5-1 and TRBJ1-6; the match to TRBD1 covers 7 bases. The sample taken for sequencing was peripheral blood. CDR3 region: CASSLGQGTYNSPLHF. CDR3 DNA: TGCGCCAGCAGCTTGGGACAGGGTACCTATAATTCACCCCTCCACTTT.